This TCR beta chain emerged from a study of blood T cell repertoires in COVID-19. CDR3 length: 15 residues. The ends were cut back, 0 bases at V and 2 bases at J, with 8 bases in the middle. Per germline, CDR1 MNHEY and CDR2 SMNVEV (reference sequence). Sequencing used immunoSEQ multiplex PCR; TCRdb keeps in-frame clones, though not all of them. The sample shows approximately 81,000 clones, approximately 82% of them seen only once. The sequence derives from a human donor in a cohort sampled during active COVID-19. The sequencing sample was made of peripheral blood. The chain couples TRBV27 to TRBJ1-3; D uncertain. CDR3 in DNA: TGTGCCAGCAGTTTATCTGGGCAGGCTGGAAACACCATATATTTT. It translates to CASSLSGQAGNTIYF.